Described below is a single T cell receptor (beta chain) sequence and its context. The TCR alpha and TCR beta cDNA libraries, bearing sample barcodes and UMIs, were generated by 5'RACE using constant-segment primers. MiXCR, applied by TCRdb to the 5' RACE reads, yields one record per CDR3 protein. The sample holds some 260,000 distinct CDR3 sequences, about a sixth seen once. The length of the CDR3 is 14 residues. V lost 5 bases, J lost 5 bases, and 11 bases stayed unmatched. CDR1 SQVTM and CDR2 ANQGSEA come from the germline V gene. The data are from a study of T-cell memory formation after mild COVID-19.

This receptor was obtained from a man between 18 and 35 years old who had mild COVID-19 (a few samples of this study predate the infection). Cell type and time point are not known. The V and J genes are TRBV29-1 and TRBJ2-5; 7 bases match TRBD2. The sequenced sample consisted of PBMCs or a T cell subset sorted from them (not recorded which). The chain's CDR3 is CSVFNPRGGETQYF. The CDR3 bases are TGCAGCGTTTTCAACCCTCGCGGGGGTGAGACCCAGTACTTC.